The 9 T cell receptor beta chains in this list originate from one sample, sequenced in a study of cytomegalovirus exposure and HLA in healthy donors. Amplification used 60 Vbeta primers and 13 Jbeta primers. The protocol was immunoSEQ multiplex PCR, while the TCRdb copy is restricted to in-frame clones and leaves out a portion. The sample lists about 130,000 clones; roughly four fifths were seen once. Sequencing was done on a sample of PBMCs. The receptors stem from a male donor in good health and CMV-seronegative.

Concerning this clone itself: The junction does not match germline at one end; this may be a read error. This chain connects TRBV29-1 to TRBJ1-4; tentative D call: TRBD1 (6 bases). CDR3 length equals 13 residues. Germline V gene lookup returns CDR1 SQVTM and CDR2 ANQGSEA. In nucleotides, the CDR3 is TGCAGCGTGAGGACAGCGAGGGGTGAAAGACTGTTTTTT. This sequence encodes CSVRTARGERLFF.

The chain is built from TRBV27 and TRBJ2-1, with TRBD2 matching 7 bases. Germline V lookup: CDR1 MNHEY, CDR2 SMNVEV (reference sequence). With V trimmed by 3 bases and J by 7 bases, 9 bases remained unmatched. The CDR3 runs to 15 residues. Here the CDR3 reads CASSFLRDYMNEQFF. The CDR3, as DNA: TGTGCCAGCAGTTTTCTCCGGGACTACATGAATGAGCAGTTCTTC.

The CDR3, as DNA: TGTGCCAGCAGCTTAGCTCCGGGACAGACTTTCTATGGCTACACCTTC. Its protein is CASSLAPGQTFYGYTF. The chain couples TRBV7-2 to TRBJ1-2; TRBD1 aligns across 7 bases. The CDR3 length is 16 residues. Germline CDR1 and CDR2: SGHTA and FQGNSA. The V and J ends lost 0 bases and 4 bases, in that order; junction bases with no gene match: 8.

V is TRBV6-5 and J is TRBJ2-3; D remains unclear. In germline, CDR1 is MNHEY, CDR2 SVGAGI. Trimming stripped 0 bases from V and 1 base from J, with 5 bases between. This CDR3 contains 14 residues. The CDR3: CASSYSGRTDTQYF. The CDR3 nucleotides are TGTGCCAGCAGTTACTCTGGCCGCACAGATACGCAGTATTTT.

In this sample, this clone turned up once. The genes are TRBV28 and TRBJ1-3; maybe TRBD1 (5 bases). V was trimmed by 0 bases and J by 3 bases, leaving 15 bases between them. The CDR3 length is 17 residues. Germline V CDR1 and CDR2: MDHEN, SYDVKM. For the CDR3, the DNA is TGTGCCAGCAGTTTATGGGGGCCCCAGGGAAGTGGAAACACCATATATTTT. Residues: CASSLWGPQGSGNTIYF.

The chain has TRBV4-2 and TRBJ2-2, with D maybe TRBD2 (5 bases). V shed 2 bases and J shed 5 bases, with 12 bases lying between them. The CDR3 covers 15 residues. The V gene's germline CDR1 is LGHNA and CDR2 YNFKEQ. The CDR3 reads CASSQSRVRTGELFF. DNA of the CDR3: TGTGCCAGCAGCCAATCGCGGGTCCGAACCGGGGAGCTGTTTTTT.

V usage is TRBV11-1 and J usage is TRBJ2-5; 8 bases agree with TRBD2. Judging by the DNA end, TRBJ2-7 fits better; the J call may be wrong. Germline V gene data show CDR1 as SGHAT and CDR2 as FQDESV (reference sequence). This CDR3 contains 15 residues. CDR3 sequence reads: CASSLGPLADYEQYF. CDR3 DNA: TGTGCCAGCAGCTTAGGGCCACTAGCGGACTACGAGCAGTACTTC.

The chain recombines TRBV2 with TRBJ2-7, with D possibly matching TRBD2 (6 bases). Germline V CDR1 and CDR2: SNHLY, FYNNEI. This CDR3 spans 12 amino acids. Trimming shortened V by 6 bases and J by 6 bases, and 12 bases separated the two germline ends. CDR3 region: CASRSEGGEQYF. CDR3 nucleotides: TGTGCCAGCAGATCCGAGGGAGGCGAGCAGTACTTC.

This chain joins TRBV27 and TRBJ1-1; D may be TRBD1 (5 bases). Germline CDR1 is MNHEY and CDR2 is SMNVEV (reference sequence). The CDR3 spans 12 residues. Trimming removed 5 bases from V and 4 bases from J, with 8 bases in between. Here the CDR3 DNA reads TGTGCCAGCAGTCCCCAGGGCACTGAAGCTTTCTTT. Its protein product is CASSPQGTEAFF.